The rows below give T cell receptor beta chains drawn from one sample of a study of PD-1 blockade in classical Hodgkin lymphoma. TCRdb's copy holds only in-frame clones and misses some; the assay was immunoSEQ multiplex PCR. The repertoire holds some 70,000 clones, with 93% as singletons. Sequenced input: peripheral blood mononuclear cells (PBMCs). The receptors derive from a human donor with classical Hodgkin lymphoma. The CDR3 runs from the conserved cysteine through the conserved F or W. Each record gives: J gene, D gene, CDR3 length, clone size, V gene, CDR3 DNA, CDR3 protein. The D gene is left open where the match is weak. The size entry is marked missing in some rows and otherwise reads once, few, many or a size class.

TRBJ1-2	TRBD1	17	few	TRBV18	TGTGCCAGCTCACCGGGACAGACTTCATTTAAAAACTATGGCTACACCTTC	CASSPGQTSFKNYGYTF
TRBJ2-1	-	15	-	TRBV9	TGTGCCAGCAGCGTAAAGTTCTTGGGTAACAATGAGCAGTTCTTC	CASSVKFLGNNEQFF
TRBJ2-7	TRBD2	14	-	TRBV11-3	TGTGCCAGCAGCATTAGCGGGTCCGACTACGAGCAGTACTTC	CASSISGSDYEQYF
TRBJ1-6	-	15	-	TRBV2	TGTGCCAGCAGTGAAGCGCCGAGAGCCGACTCACCCCTCCACTTT	CASSEAPRADSPLHF
TRBJ2-3	TRBD2	17	-	TRBV15	TGTGCCACCAGCCGGCCCGGACTAGCGGGGGGACCAGATACGCAGTATTTT	CATSRPGLAGGPDTQYF
TRBJ2-6	-	16	-	TRBV7-2	TGTGCCAGCAGCTTAGATGTGACCTCTGGGGCCAACGTCCTGACTTTC	CASSLDVTSGANVLTF
TRBJ2-3	-	14	-	TRBV19	TGTGCCAGTAGTATATTGCGGGGCACAGATACGCAGTATTTT	CASSILRGTDTQYF
TRBJ1-2	-	11	once	TRBV9	TGTGCCAGCATCGGATCCTATGGCTACACCTTC	CASIGSYGYTF
TRBJ1-5	-	13	-	TRBV7-8	TGTGCCAGCAGCTCAAACAGCAATCAGCCCCAGCATTTT	CASSSNSNQPQHF
TRBJ1-1	-	14	-	TRBV6-4	TGTGCCAGCAGCTCTCGGGGGGTGTTCGCTGAAGCTTTCTTT	CASSSRGVFAEAFF